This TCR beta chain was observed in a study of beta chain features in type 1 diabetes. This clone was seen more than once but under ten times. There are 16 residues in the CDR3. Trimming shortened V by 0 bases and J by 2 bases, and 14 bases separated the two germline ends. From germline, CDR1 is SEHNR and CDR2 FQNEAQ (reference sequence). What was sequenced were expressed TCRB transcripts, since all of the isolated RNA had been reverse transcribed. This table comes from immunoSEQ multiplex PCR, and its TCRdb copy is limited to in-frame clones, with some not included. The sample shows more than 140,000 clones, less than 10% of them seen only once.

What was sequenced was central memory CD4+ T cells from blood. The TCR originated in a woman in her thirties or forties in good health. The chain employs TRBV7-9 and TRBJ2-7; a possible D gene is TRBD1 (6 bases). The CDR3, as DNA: TGTGCCAGCAGCTTAGCGCAATCGGACAGCCCCTACGAGCAGTACTTC. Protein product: CASSLAQSDSPYEQYF.